Shown below are 5 T cell receptor beta chains from a single sample sequenced in a study of beta chain features in type 1 diabetes. The sequenced template was cDNA made from the entire isolated RNA. Using immunoSEQ multiplex PCR, the repertoire was profiled, and TCRdb retains in-frame clones only, with some absent. The table lists about 320,000 clones, 12% to 15% of them singletons. The sequencing input was central memory CD4+ T cells from blood. These receptors were taken from a young man in good health.

J is TRBJ1-1 and V is TRBV29-1; the D is unclear. V gave up 5 bases and J gave up 5 bases, with 15 bases separating them. The germline gives CDR1 SQVTM, CDR2 ANQGSEA. There are 13 residues in the CDR3. CDR3 amino acids: CSVIDGTRTEAFF. CDR3 sequence (DNA): TGCAGCGTTATCGACGGTACGAGGACTGAAGCTTTCTTT.

This clone has a handful of counts. The chain is built from TRBV7-2 and TRBJ2-3; 7 nucleotides line up with TRBD1. The CDR3 covers 13 residues. Germline V gives CDR1 SGHTA, CDR2 FQGNSA. Losses at the gene ends were 5 bases for V and 4 bases for J; bases not matched to a gene: 3. The CDR3 sequence is CASSDDRADTQYF. Here the CDR3 DNA reads TGTGCCAGCAGCGATGACAGGGCAGATACGCAGTATTTT. The full variable domain, its missing parts supplied by reference TRBV7-2 and TRBJ2-3, is GAGVSQSPSNKVTEKGKDVELRCDPISGHTALYWYRQSLGQGLEFLIYFQGNSAPDKSGLPSDRFSAERTGGSVSTLTIQRTQQEDSAVYLCASSDDRADTQYFGPGTRLTVL.

In DNA, the CDR3 is TGCGCCAGCAGCCCCGGTACCGGGGGCGAGCAGTACTTC. As protein: CASSPGTGGEQYF. The chain employs TRBV5-1 and TRBJ2-7, with D possibly TRBD2 on 6 matching bases. V was shortened by 4 bases and J by 6 bases, with 14 bases between the two germline ends. Germline loops: CDR1 SGHRS, CDR2 YFSETQ. The CDR3 runs 13 residues.

The V call is TRBV2, the J call TRBJ1-2, with a weak D call TRBD1 (5 bases). Trimming took 5 bases from V and 5 from J, leaving 12 bases between them. Germline CDR1 reads SNHLY; CDR2 reads FYNNEI. CDR3 length: 13 amino acids. CDR3 DNA sequence: TGTGCCAGCAGTCCCCCAGGGTGGTATGGCTACACCTTC. Amino acids: CASSPPGWYGYTF.

This clone was counted a few times. The rearrangement links TRBV14 to TRBJ1-5; D possibly corresponds to TRBD1 (5 bases). From germline, CDR1 is SGHDN and CDR2 FVKESK. This CDR3 is built from 14 residues. Trimming pared 5 bases from V and 4 bases from J, leaving 12 bases between. The CDR3 DNA sequence: TGTGCCAGCAGCTTTCCGGGACGAAATCAGCCCCAGCATTTT. Protein product: CASSFPGRNQPQHF.